This T cell receptor (beta chain) was recovered during a study of blood T cell repertoires in COVID-19. Study overall: Donors in the United States, Italy and Spain gave samples during acute or convalescent COVID-19. From T cells, B-cell-depleted T cells, or PBMCs came the material, which was cDNA or gDNA.

As handled by the study authors: Reference gene primer amplification gave nucleated cell count estimates. The method was immunoSEQ multiplex PCR; TCRdb's version includes in-frame clones alone and lacks a portion of them. D and trimming were read from the DNA, whereas the V and J calls and clone size are those reported in that table. The table has 250,000 or so clones, approximately 86% seen once. This clone was seen only a few times. This receptor was obtained from a man aged 25 to 45 with active or convalescent COVID-19. Material for sequencing was peripheral blood.

CDR3 bases: TGTGCCAGCAGCTCAGGACTGACCCTGGGCGAGCAGTACTTC. It translates to CASSSGLTLGEQYF. This sequence joins TRBV7-9 and TRBJ2-7, with D possibly being TRBD2 (5 bases). The length of the CDR3 is 14 residues. Germline V lookup: CDR1 SEHNR, CDR2 FQNEAQ (reference sequence). V lost 4 bases and J lost 6, with 16 bases in between.